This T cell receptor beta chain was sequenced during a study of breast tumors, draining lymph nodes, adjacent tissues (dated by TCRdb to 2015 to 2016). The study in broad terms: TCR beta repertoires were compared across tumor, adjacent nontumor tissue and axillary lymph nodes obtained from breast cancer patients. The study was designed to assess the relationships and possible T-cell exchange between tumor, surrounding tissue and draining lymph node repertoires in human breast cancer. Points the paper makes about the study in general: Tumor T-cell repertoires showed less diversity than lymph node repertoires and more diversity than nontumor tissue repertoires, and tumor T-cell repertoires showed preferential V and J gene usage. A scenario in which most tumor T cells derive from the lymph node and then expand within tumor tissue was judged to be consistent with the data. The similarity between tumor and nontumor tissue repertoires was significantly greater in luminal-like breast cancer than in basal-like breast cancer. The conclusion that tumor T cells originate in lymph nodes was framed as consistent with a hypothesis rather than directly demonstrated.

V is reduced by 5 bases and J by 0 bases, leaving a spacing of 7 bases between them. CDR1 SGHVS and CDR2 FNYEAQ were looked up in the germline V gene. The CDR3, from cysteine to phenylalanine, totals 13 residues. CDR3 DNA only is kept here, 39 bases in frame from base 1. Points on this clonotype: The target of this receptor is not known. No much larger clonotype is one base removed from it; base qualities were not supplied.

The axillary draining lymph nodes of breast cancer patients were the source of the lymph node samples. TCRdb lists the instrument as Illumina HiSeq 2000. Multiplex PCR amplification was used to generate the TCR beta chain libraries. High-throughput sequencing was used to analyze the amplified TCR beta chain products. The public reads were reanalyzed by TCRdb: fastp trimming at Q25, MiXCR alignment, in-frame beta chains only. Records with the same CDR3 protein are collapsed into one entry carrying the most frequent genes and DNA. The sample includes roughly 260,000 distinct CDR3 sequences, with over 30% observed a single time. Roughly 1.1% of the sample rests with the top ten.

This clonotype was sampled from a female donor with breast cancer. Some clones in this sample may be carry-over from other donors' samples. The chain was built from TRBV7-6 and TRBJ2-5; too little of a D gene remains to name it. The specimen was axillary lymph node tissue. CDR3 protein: CASSLTHQETQYF. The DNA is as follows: TGTGCCAGCAGCCTGACACACCAAGAGACCCAGTACTTC.